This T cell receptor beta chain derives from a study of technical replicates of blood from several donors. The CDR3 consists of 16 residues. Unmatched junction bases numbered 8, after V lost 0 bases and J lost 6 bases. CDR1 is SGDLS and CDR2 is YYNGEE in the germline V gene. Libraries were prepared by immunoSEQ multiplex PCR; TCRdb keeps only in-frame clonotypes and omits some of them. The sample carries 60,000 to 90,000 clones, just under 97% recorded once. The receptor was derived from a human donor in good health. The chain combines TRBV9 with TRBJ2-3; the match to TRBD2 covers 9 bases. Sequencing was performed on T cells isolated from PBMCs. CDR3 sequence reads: CASSVAAGGPGDTQYF. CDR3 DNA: TGTGCCAGCAGCGTAGCTGCGGGAGGGCCGGGGGATACGCAGTATTTT.